This T cell receptor (beta chain) derives from a study of T-cell memory formation after mild COVID-19. TCRdb analysed the 5' RACE reads with MiXCR anew, one entry per CDR3 protein. The sample has about 360,000 distinct CDR3 sequences, 10% to 15% seen once. A few counts support this clonotype. The sample consisted of PBMCs or a T cell subset sorted from them (not recorded which). This receptor was identified in a man aged 18 to 29 who had mild COVID-19 (a few samples of this study predate the infection). Cell type and time point are not known.

CDR3 nucleotides: TGCAGTGCTAGAGGAATGGGACAGGGTTACACTGAAGCTTTCTTT. Its protein is CSARGMGQGYTEAFF. The chain employs TRBV20-1 and TRBJ1-1; 9 bases agree with TRBD1. The CDR3 totals 15 residues. Germline assignment: CDR1 DFQATT and CDR2 SNEGSKA (reference sequence). The V segment lost 1 base and the J segment 3 bases; nucleotides outside the gene matches: 6.